This T cell receptor beta chain was captured by sequencing in a study of blood T cell repertoires in COVID-19. Background on the study: Sites across the United States, Italy and Spain contributed samples from acute and convalescent COVID-19. PBMCs, B-cell-depleted T cells, or T cells provided the cDNA or gDNA that made up the material.

Authors' methods: Amplification from reference gene primers served as the basis for estimated nucleated cell counts. Assay: immunoSEQ multiplex PCR; the TCRdb copy retains only in-frame clones and omits some. V, J and clone size reflect that table, while D and trimming were determined from the DNA. The sample carries some 110,000 clones, approximately 90% recorded once. Trimming took off 5 bases at V and 5 bases at J, with 6 bases between the two ends. The CDR3 consists of 11 residues. Germline V gives CDR1 SGHNT, CDR2 YENEEA. The specimen sequenced was peripheral blood. The sequence came from a human donor in a cohort sampled during active COVID-19. The rearrangement uses TRBV11-3 and TRBJ1-1; no firm D call. Here the CDR3 DNA reads TGTGCCAGCAGCCGGGAGACTGAAGCTTTCTTT. It is translated as CASSRETEAFF. Drawing the rest from reference TRBV11-3 and TRBJ1-1, the complete variable domain is EAGVVQSPRYKIIEKKQPVAFWCNPISGHNTLYWYLQNLGQGPELLIRYENEEAVDDSQLPKDRFSAERLKGVDSTLKIQPAELGDSAVYLCASSRETEAFFGQGTRLTVV.